This T cell receptor (beta chain) came from a study of blood T cell repertoires in COVID-19. This CDR3 comprises 14 residues. V was pared by 4 bases and J by 2 bases, with 9 bases between. Germline CDR1 is SNHLY and CDR2 is FYNNEI. Clones were sequenced by immunoSEQ multiplex PCR, and TCRdb holds only the in-frame ones, with some missing. The top ten clones hold 2% to 2.5% of a sample with roughly 400,000 clones, 80% to 90% of them seen once. The chain carries TRBV2 and TRBJ1-5, with no clear D. The sequence derives from a woman in her fifties or sixties with COVID-19, enrolled during active disease. Input material: peripheral blood. CDR3 protein: CASSGRRGNQPQHF. The CDR3 bases are TGTGCCAGCAGTGGACGGAGGGGCAATCAGCCCCAGCATTTT.